The clone carrying this T cell receptor beta chain showed up many times. In TCRdb, the RT-PCR reads were re-called with MiXCR into one record per CDR3 protein. The repertoire includes fewer than 800,000 distinct CDR3 sequences, over 12% of them detected once, and 3.6% sits in the top ten. The TCR originated in a female donor in good health, serving as a healthy control. The material sequenced was memory CD4+ T cells from blood.

The CDR3 loop is CSARAGGRGPYEQYF. CDR3 coding DNA: TGCAGTGCTAGAGCCGGAGGGCGCGGCCCCTACGAGCAGTACTTC. The chain employs TRBV20-1 and TRBJ2-7; tentatively, D is TRBD2 (6 bases). Per germline, CDR1 DFQATT and CDR2 SNEGSKA (reference sequence). The CDR3 is made up of 15 amino acids. V lost 1 base and J lost 2, with 15 bases in between.